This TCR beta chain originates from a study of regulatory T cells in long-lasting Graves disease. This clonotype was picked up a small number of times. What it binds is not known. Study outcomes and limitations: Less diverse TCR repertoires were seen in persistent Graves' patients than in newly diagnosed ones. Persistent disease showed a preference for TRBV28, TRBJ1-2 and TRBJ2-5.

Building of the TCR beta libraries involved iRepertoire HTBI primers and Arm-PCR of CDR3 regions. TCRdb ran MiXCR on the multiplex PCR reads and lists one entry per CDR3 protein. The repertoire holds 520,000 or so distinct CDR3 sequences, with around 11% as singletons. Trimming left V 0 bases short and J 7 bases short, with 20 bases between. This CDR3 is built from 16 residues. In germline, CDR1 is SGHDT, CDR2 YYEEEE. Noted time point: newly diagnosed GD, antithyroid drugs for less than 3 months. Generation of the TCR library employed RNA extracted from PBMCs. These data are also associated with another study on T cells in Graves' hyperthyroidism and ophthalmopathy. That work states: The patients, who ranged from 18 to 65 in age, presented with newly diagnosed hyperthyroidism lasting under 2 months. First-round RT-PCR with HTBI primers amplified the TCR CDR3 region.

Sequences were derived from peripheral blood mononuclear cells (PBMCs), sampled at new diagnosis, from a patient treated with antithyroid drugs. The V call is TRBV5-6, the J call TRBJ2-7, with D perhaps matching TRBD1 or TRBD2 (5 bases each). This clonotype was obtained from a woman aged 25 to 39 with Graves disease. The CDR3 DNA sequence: TGTGCCAGCAGCTTGGGGGGGAAGGCCCCCCGCAGGGAGCAGTACTTC. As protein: CASSLGGKAPRREQYF.